This TCR beta chain was sequenced for a study of human T cells and chemical hapten exposure. Within the library, unique molecular identifiers were attached to each individual cDNA molecule. Each CDR3 protein is one row after TCRdb ran MiXCR on the RACE reads. The sample has 180,000 or so distinct CDR3 sequences; roughly 15% are singletons. Time point in this sample: patch test 1, 2 weeks after DPC sensitization. Treatment in this sample: therapeutic diphenylcyclopropenone sensitization with weekly scalp DPC. J was trimmed by 5 bases and V by 3 bases; bases with no gene match: 1. This CDR3 contains 13 residues. Per the germline V gene, CDR1 is GTSNPN and CDR2 is SVGIG (reference sequence). This clonotype has a handful of counts. Its antigen is unidentified. Whole-study findings and limits: The formation of large CDR3 similarity clusters by expanded TCRs significantly exceeded that of controls. Expanded TCR counts at PT1 went up together with patch test score, a positive correlation.

The receptor was derived from a young woman with alopecia areata. Some clones in this sample may be carry-over from other donors' samples. This specimen consisted of whole blood, obtained in connection with sensitization to the hapten diphenylcyclopropenone (DPC). The chain employs TRBV30 and TRBJ2-1, with 10 bases that match TRBD2. The CDR3 protein is CAWRLAGNNEQFF. CDR3 DNA sequence: TGTGCCTGGAGACTAGCGGGAAACAATGAGCAGTTCTTC.